The entry below gives a single TCR beta chain sequence along with its context. Its specificity is not known. Repertoires were generated with immunoSEQ multiplex PCR, while TCRdb's copy carries only in-frame clones and drops some. Altogether fewer than 200,000 clones are present, roughly 89% being singletons, with the ten largest covering 0.85% to 1.1%. The data stem from a study of T cell responses to AZD1222 COVID-19 vaccine. Study results and limitations: Females outnumbered males among donors, who were mostly white British; clonal diversity was possibly underestimated. The study found vaccine-associated CD4 TCRs spanning spike, dominant at 160-218 and 743-854.

The CDR3 spans 14 residues. Germline V gene sequence: CDR1 SEHNR, CDR2 FQNEAQ (reference sequence). The V end lost 1 base, the J end lost 2 bases, and 6 bases lay between the germline ends. The TCR comes from an adult who received the AZD1222 COVID-19 vaccine. The chain uses TRBV7-9 and TRBJ1-3; no reliable D call. The material was peripheral blood, obtained 28 days after the second AZD1222 dose. CDR3 loop: CASSLEVTGNTIYF. The DNA of the CDR3 is TGTGCCAGCAGCTTAGAGGTGACTGGAAACACCATATATTTT.